The clone carrying this T cell receptor beta chain was recorded at least ten times. Its cognate antigen is unknown. These data are taken from a study of tumor-infiltrating lymphocytes in primary liver carcinoma. The source of the blood RNA was unsorted whole blood, and germline DNA was extracted as well. Constant-region priming of 500 ng total RNA yielded TCR beta cDNA. Three nested multiplex PCR rounds of slightly modified ARM-PCR generated TCR beta libraries. TCRdb redid the calling of the multiplex PCR reads with MiXCR, one entry per CDR3 protein. The data hold some 190,000 distinct CDR3 sequences, with 50% to 75% observed a single time. Findings and caveats of the study: In tumor-adjacent and tumor-blood pairs, overlap was lower than in tumor region pairs.

The TCR was taken from a man aged 40-49 years with primary liver carcinoma and hepatitis B virus infection. Sequenced sample: peripheral blood.

CDR3 sequence reads: CASSLSSYNEQFF. The CDR3 DNA is TGTGCCAGCAGCTTAAGCTCCTACAATGAGCAGTTCTTC. The chain combines TRBV11-2 with TRBJ2-1; D not certain. V dropped 2 bases and J dropped 0 bases, with 2 bases sitting between them. This CDR3 comprises 13 residues. Germline V gene data show CDR1 as SGHAT and CDR2 as FQNNGV. Together with reference TRBV11-2 and TRBJ2-1, the CDR3 gives the full variable domain: EAGVAQSPRYKIIEKRQSVAFWCNPISGHATLYWYQQILGQGPKLLIQFQNNGVVDDSQLPKDRFSAERLKGVDSTLKIQPAKLEDSAVYLCASSLSSYNEQFFGPGTRLTVL.